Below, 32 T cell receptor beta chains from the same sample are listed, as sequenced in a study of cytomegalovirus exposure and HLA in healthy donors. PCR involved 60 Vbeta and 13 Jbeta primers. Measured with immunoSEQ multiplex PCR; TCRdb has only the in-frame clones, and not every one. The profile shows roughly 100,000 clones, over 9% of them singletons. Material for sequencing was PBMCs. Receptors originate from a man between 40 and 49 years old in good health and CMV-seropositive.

The CDR3 sequence is CARSQVTSGATDTQYF. The CDR3 nucleotides read TGTGCCAGAAGTCAAGTGACTAGCGGAGCCACAGATACGCAGTATTTT. V usage is TRBV5-3 and J usage is TRBJ2-3; 9 bases line up with TRBD2. TRBV5-3 is reported as an ORF; its role is uncertain. The CDR3 extends over 16 amino acids. J lost 2 bases, V lost 5 bases, and 9 bases had no gene match.

The CDR3 DNA reads as TGTGCCAGCAGTTTAGGGGCAGGGAGGTATAAAGAGACCCAGTACTTC. Protein: CASSLGAGRYKETQYF. The chain couples TRBV28 to TRBJ2-5; tentatively, D is TRBD2 (6 bases). Deletions cut 2 bases from V and 3 bases from J, with 16 bases between. This CDR3 spans 16 amino acids. CDR1 is MDHEN and CDR2 is SYDVKM in the germline V gene.

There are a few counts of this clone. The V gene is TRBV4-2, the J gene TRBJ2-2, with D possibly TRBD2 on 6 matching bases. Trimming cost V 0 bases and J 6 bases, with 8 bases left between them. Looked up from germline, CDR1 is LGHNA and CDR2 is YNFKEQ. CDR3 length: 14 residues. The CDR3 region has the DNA TGTGCCAGCAGCCAAGAGGGACTCCCCGGGGAGCTGTTTTTT. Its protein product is CASSQEGLPGELFF.

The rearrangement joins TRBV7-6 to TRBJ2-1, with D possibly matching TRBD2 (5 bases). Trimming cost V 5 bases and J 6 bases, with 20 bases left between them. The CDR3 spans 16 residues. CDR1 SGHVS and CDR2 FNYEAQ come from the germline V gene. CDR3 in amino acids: CASSNPDLGMGNEQFF. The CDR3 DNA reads TGTGCCAGCAGCAACCCGGACTTGGGGATGGGCAATGAGCAGTTCTTC. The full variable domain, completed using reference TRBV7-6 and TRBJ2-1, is GAGVSQSPRYKVTKRGQDVALRCDPISGHVSLYWYRQALGQGPEFLTYFNYEAQQDKSGLPNDRFSAERPEGSISTLTIQRTEQRDSAMYRCASSNPDLGMGNEQFFGPGTRLTVL.

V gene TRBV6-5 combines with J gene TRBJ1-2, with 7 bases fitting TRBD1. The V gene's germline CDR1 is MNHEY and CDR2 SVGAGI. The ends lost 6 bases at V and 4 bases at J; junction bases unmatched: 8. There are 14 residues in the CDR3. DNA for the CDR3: TGTGCCAGCAGCTCCCCGGACAGGAGCTATGGCTACACCTTC. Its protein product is CASSSPDRSYGYTF.

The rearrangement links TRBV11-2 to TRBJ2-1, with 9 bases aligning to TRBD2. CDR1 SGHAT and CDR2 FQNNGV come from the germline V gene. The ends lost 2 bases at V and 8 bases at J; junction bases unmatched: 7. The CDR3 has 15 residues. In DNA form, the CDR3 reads TGTGCCAGCAGCTTATTGGCTAGCGGGAACGATGAGCAGTTCTTC. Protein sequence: CASSLLASGNDEQFF.

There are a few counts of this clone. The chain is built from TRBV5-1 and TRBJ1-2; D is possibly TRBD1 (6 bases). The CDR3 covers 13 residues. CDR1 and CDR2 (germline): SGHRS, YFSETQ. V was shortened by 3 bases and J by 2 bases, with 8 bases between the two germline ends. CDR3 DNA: TGCGCCAGCAGCTCACAGGGCAACTATGGCTACACCTTC. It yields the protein CASSSQGNYGYTF.

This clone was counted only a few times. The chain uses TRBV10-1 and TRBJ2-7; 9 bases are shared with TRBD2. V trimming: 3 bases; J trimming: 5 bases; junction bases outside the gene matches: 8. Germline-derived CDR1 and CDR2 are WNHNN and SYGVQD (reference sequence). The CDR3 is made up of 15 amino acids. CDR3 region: CASSEGRGGGNEQYF. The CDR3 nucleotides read TGCGCCAGCAGTGAAGGTCGCGGGGGGGGGAACGAGCAGTACTTC.

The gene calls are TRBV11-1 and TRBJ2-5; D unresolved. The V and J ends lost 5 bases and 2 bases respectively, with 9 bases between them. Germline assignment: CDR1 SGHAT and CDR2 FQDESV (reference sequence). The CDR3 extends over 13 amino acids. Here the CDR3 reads CASSRARQETQYF. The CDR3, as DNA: TGTGCCAGCAGCCGAGCGCGACAAGAGACCCAGTACTTC.

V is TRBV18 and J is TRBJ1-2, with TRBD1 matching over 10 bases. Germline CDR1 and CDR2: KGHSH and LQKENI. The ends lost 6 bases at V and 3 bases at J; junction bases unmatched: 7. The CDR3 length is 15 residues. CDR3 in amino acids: CASSPDRGQHYGYTF. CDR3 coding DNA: TGTGCCAGCTCGCCAGACAGGGGGCAGCACTATGGCTACACCTTC.

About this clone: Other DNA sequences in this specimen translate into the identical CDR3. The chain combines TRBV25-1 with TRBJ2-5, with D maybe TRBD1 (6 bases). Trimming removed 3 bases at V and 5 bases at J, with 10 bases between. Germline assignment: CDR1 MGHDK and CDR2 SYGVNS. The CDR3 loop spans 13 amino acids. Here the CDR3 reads CASSDLRGETQYF. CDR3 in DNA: TGTGCCAGCAGTGATCTAAGGGGGGAGACCCAGTACTTC.

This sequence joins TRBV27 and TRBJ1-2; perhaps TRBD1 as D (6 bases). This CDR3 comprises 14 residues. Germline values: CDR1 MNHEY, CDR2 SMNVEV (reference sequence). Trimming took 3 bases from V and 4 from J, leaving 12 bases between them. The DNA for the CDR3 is TGTGCCAGCAGTTTTTCCAGGGGAAGCTATGGCTACACCTTC. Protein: CASSFSRGSYGYTF.

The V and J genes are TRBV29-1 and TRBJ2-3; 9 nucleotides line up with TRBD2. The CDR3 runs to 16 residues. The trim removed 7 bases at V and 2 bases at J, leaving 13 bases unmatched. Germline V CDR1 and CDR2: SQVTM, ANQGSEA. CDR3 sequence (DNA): TGCAGCGCTGAGAGCCCCAGCGGGGGGTCCACAGATACGCAGTATTTT. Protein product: CSAESPSGGSTDTQYF.

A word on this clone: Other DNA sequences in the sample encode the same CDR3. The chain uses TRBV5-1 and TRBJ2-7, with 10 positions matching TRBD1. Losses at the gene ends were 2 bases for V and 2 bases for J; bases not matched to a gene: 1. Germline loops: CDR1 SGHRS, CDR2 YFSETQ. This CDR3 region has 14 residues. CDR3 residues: CASSLGTGAYEQYF. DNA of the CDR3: TGCGCCAGCAGCTTAGGGACAGGGGCCTACGAGCAGTACTTC.

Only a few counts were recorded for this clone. This chain's CDR3 is CASRLVAGTNTGELFF. The CDR3 nucleotides are TGCGCCAGCAGACTTGTAGCGGGAACGAACACCGGGGAGCTGTTTTTT. The chain uses TRBV5-1 and TRBJ2-2, with TRBD2 identical over 8 bases. The CDR3 totals 16 residues. J was trimmed by 0 bases and V by 5 bases; bases with no gene match: 6. The germline gives CDR1 SGHRS, CDR2 YFSETQ.

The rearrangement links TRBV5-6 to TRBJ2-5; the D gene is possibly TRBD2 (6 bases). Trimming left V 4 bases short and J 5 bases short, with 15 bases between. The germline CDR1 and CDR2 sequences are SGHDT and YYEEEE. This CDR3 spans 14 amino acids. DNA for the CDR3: TGTGCCAGCAGCCGCGGGAACAGCGGGGAGACCCAGTACTTC. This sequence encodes CASSRGNSGETQYF.

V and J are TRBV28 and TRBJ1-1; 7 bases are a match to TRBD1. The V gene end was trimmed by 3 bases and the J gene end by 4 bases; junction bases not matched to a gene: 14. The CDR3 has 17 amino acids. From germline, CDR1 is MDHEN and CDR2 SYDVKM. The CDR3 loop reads CASSFRGRQGKSTEAFF. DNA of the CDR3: TGTGCCAGCAGTTTTAGGGGAAGACAGGGCAAGAGCACTGAAGCTTTCTTT.

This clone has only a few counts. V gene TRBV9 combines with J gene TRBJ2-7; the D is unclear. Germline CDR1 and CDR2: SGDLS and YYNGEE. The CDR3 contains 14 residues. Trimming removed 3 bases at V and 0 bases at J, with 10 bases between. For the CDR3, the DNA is TGTGCCAGCAGCGGCGGAAGGAGCTCCTACGAGCAGTACTTC. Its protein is CASSGGRSSYEQYF.

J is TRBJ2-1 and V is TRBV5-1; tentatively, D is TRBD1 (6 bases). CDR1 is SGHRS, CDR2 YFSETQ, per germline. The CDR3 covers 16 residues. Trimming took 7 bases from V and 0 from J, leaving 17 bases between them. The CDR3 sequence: CASYQGSGYSYNEQFF. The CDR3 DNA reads TGCGCCAGCTACCAGGGGTCCGGGTACTCCTACAATGAGCAGTTCTTC.

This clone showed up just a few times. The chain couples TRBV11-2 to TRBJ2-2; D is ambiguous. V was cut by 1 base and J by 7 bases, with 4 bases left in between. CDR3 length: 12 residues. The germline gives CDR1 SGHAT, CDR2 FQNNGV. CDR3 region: CASSLAHGELFF. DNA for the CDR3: TGTGCCAGCAGCTTAGCCCACGGGGAGCTGTTTTTT. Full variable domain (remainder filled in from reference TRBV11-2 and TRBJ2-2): EAGVAQSPRYKIIEKRQSVAFWCNPISGHATLYWYQQILGQGPKLLIQFQNNGVVDDSQLPKDRFSAERLKGVDSTLKIQPAKLEDSAVYLCASSLAHGELFFGEGSRLTVL.

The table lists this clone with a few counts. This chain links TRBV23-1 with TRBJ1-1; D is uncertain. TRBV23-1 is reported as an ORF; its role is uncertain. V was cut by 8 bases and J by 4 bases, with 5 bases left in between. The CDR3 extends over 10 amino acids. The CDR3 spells CASVCTEAFF. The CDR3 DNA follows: TGCGCCAGCGTCTGCACTGAAGCTTTCTTT.

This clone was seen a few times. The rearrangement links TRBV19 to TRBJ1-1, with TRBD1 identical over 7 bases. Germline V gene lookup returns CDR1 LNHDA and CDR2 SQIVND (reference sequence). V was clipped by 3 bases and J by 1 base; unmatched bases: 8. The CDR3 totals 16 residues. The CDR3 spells CASSIGDSAGNTEAFF. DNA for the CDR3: TGTGCCAGTAGTATCGGGGACAGCGCGGGGAACACTGAAGCTTTCTTT.

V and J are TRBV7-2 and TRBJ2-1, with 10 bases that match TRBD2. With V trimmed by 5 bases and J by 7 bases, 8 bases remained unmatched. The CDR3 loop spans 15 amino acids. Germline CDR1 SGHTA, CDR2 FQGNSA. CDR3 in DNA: TGTGCCAGCAGCCGGACTAGCGGCTTCTTGAATGAGCAGTTCTTC. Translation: CASSRTSGFLNEQFF. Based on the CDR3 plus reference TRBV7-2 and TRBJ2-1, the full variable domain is GAGVSQSPSNKVTEKGKDVELRCDPISGHTALYWYRQSLGQGLEFLIYFQGNSAPDKSGLPSDRFSAERTGGSVSTLTIQRTQQEDSAVYLCASSRTSGFLNEQFFGPGTRLTVL.

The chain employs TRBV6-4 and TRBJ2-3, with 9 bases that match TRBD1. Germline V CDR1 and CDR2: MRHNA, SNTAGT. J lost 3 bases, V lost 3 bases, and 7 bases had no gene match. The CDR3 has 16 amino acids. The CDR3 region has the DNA TGTGCCAGCAGTGAAGTAAACAGGGGGCTTACAGATACGCAGTATTTT. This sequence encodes CASSEVNRGLTDTQYF.

The DNA of the CDR3 is TGTGCCAGCAGCGTAGCAGAGGGCCACTCTGGAAACACCATATATTTT. It translates to CASSVAEGHSGNTIYF. The chain employs TRBV9 and TRBJ1-3; D not certain. The germline V gene encodes CDR1 SGDLS and CDR2 YYNGEE. The CDR3 covers 16 residues. Trimming shortened V by 0 bases and J by 0 bases, and 10 bases separated the two germline ends.

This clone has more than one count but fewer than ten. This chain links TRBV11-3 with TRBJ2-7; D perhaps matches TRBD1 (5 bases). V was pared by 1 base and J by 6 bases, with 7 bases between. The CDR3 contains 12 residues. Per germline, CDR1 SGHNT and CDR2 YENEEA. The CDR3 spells CASSLGGGEQYF. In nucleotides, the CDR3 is TGTGCCAGCAGCTTAGGGGGCGGCGAGCAGTACTTC.

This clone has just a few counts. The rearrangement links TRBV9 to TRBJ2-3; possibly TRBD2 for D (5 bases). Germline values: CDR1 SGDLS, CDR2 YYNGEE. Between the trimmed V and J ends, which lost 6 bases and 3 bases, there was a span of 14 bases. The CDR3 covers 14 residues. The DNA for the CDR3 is TGTGCCAGCACCCGAGGGCCATCAACAGATACGCAGTATTTT. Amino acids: CASTRGPSTDTQYF.

CDR3 loop: CATSPQGGTEAFF. The CDR3 DNA reads TGTGCCACCAGCCCGCAGGGGGGAACTGAAGCTTTCTTT. The chain employs TRBV15 and TRBJ1-1, with 7 bases identical to TRBD1. Germline-derived CDR1 and CDR2 are LNHNV and YYDKDF (reference sequence). The CDR3 totals 13 residues. V lost 5 bases and J lost 5; bases outside the gene matches: 5.

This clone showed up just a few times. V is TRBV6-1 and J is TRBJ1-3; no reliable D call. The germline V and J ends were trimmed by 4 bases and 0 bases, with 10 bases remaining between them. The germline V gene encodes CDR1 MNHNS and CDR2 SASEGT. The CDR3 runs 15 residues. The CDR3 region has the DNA TGTGCCAGCAGTGTACATGCCAGCTCTGGAAACACCATATATTTT. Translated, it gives CASSVHASSGNTIYF.

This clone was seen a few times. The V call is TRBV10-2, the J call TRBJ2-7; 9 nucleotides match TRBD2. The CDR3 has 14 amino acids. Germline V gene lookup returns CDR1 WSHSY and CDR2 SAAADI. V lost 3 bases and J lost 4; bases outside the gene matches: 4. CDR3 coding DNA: TGCGCCAGCAGTGATAGCGGGAGAAGGTACGAGCAGTACTTC. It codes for CASSDSGRRYEQYF.

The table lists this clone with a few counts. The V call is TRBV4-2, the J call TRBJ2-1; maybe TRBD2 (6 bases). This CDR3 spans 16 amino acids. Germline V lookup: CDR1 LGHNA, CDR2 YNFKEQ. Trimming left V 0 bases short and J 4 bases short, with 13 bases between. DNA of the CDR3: TGTGCCAGCAGCCAAGAGGCCGCTAGCGCGTACAATGAGCAGTTCTTC. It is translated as CASSQEAASAYNEQFF.

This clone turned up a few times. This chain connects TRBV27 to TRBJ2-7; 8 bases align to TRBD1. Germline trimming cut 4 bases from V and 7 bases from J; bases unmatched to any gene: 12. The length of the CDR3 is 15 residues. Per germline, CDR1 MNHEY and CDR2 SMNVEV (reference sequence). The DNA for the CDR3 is TGTGCCAGCAGTTGGGGGACAGGAGAAACGTTGGAGCAGTACTTC. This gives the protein CASSWGTGETLEQYF.